This T cell receptor (beta chain) was documented in a study of cytomegalovirus exposure and HLA in healthy donors. Trimming took off 0 bases at V and 2 bases at J, with 11 bases between the two ends. Per germline, CDR1 SGDLS and CDR2 YYNGEE. CDR3 length: 15 residues. Primers: 60 Vbeta forward and 13 Jbeta reverse. Sequencing was performed with immunoSEQ multiplex PCR; in TCRdb, only in-frame clones are kept and a portion is missing. Of about 120,000 clones listed, around 77% are singletons. The V and J genes are TRBV9 and TRBJ1-1, with D maybe TRBD1 (6 bases). The sequence was obtained from a woman younger than 45 in good health and CMV-seropositive. The sequencing input was PBMCs. Here the CDR3 reads CASSVGQVINTEAFF. CDR3 bases: TGTGCCAGCAGCGTAGGACAGGTTATTAACACTGAAGCTTTCTTT.